The entry below gives a single TCR beta chain sequence along with its context. Germline and junction disagree at one end, which may indicate a read error. Each TRB amplification used roughly 220-550 ng of genomic DNA from blood. This sample is part of a study of T and B cells in COVID-19 patients. TRB rearrangements were amplified by multiplex PCR with BIOMED2 TRB-A/B primers. From the multiplex PCR reads, TCRdb called clonotypes with MiXCR, one entry per CDR3 protein. Altogether 20,000 or so distinct CDR3 sequences are present, 25% to 30% being singletons, with the ten largest covering 2.8%. CDR1 MNHEY and CDR2 SMNVEV come from the germline V gene (reference sequence). The CDR3 is made up of 13 amino acids.

This TCR was sampled from a human donor who had recovered from COVID-19. Material: blood. The gene calls are TRBV27 and TRBJ2-1, with 8 bases matching TRBD2. CDR3 in DNA: TGTGGCAGCTCCGGGGGGGCACTCAATGAGCAGTTCTTC. Encoded protein: CGSSGGALNEQFF.